The clone carrying this T cell receptor (beta chain) was observed a few times. Its target is not known. This sample stems from a study of radiotherapy plus CTLA-4 blockade in lung cancer. Assay: immunoSEQ multiplex PCR; the TCRdb copy retains only in-frame clones and omits some. Among 51,000 or so clones listed, roughly 76% were seen once. Unmatched junction bases numbered 5, after V lost 5 bases and J lost 2 bases. CDR3 length equals 14 residues. CDR1 is MNHEY and CDR2 is SMNVEV in the germline V gene (reference sequence). Study findings and constraints: It was early blood T cell clone dynamics, with interferon-beta, that reportedly best predicted response.

The chain carries TRBV27 and TRBJ1-2, with 7 bases identical to TRBD1. This TCR came from a human donor with non-small cell lung cancer who had stable disease on radiotherapy plus ipilimumab. Sequenced material: peripheral blood, taken from a patient treated with radiotherapy plus ipilimumab. The CDR3 protein is CASSNQDRNYGYTF. The CDR3 DNA reads TGTGCCAGCAGTAACCAGGACAGGAACTATGGCTACACCTTC.